Presented here are 8 T cell receptor beta chains from one specimen sequenced in a study of Ad26.COV2.S vaccination and SARS-CoV-2 variants. Sequencing used immunoSEQ multiplex PCR; TCRdb keeps in-frame clones, though not all of them. The sample contains about 350,000 clones, about 92% of which appear only once. The sequences come from peripheral blood, collected after recovery from COVID-19. These receptors came from a human donor who had recovered from COVID-19.

The chain joins TRBV27 to TRBJ1-5, with D uncertain. Germline lookup yields CDR1 MNHEY and CDR2 SMNVEV (reference sequence). V shed 2 bases and J shed 0 bases, with 11 bases lying between them. This CDR3 spans 16 amino acids. The CDR3 region is CASSLTVEHSNQPQHF. The CDR3 region has the DNA TGTGCCAGCAGTTTAACGGTCGAACATAGCAATCAGCCCCAGCATTTT.

Concerning this clone itself: The sample holds other DNA sequences that translate to the same CDR3. This sequence joins TRBV7-2 and TRBJ2-3; weak D call: TRBD2 (5 bases). The V gene lost 1 base and the J gene lost 1 base, with 6 bases spanning the gap. The CDR3 is made up of 14 amino acids. Germline-derived CDR1 and CDR2 are SGHTA and FQGNSA. CDR3 coding DNA: TGTGCCAGCAGCTTAGGGCGGGGCACAGATACGCAGTATTTT. It yields the protein CASSLGRGTDTQYF.

The chain uses TRBV19 and TRBJ1-1; weak D call: TRBD1 (5 bases). The germline V and J ends were trimmed by 4 bases and 6 bases, with 12 bases remaining between them. CDR3 size: 13 residues. CDR1 LNHDA and CDR2 SQIVND come from the germline V gene (reference sequence). Here the CDR3 reads CASSRGSIPEAFF. Written as DNA, the CDR3 is TGTGCCAGTAGTAGGGGGAGTATCCCTGAAGCTTTCTTT. The whole variable domain, remainder taken from reference TRBV19 and TRBJ1-1, is DGGITQSPKYLFRKEGQNVTLSCEQNLNHDAMYWYRQDPGQGLRLIYYSQIVNDFQKGDIAEGYSVSREKKESFPLTVTSAQKNPTAFYLCASSRGSIPEAFFGQGTRLTVV.

The rearrangement links TRBV3-1 (or the pseudogene TRBV3-2) to TRBJ1-1, with TRBD1 identical over 7 bases. V shed 3 bases, J shed 6 bases, and the junction held 4 bases outside the gene matches. Germline V gene sequence: CDR1 LGHDT, CDR2 YNNKEL (reference sequence). The CDR3 has 13 amino acids. CDR3: CASSQDTGAEAFF. The CDR3 DNA reads as TGTGCCAGCAGCCAGGACACAGGGGCTGAAGCTTTCTTT.

The chain is built from TRBV20-1 and TRBJ1-2; 8 bases map to TRBD1. The CDR3 sequence is 12 residues long. The ends lost 3 bases at V and 7 bases at J; junction bases unmatched: 4. CDR1 and CDR2 from the germline V gene are DFQATT and SNEGSKA (reference sequence). The CDR3 coding sequence is TGCAGTGCTAGTTCGACAGGGGTTGGCTACACCTTC. Protein: CSASSTGVGYTF.

The chain's CDR3 is CASRLGAGGDETQYF. The CDR3 bases are TGTGCCAGCCGCCTTGGGGCAGGGGGCGATGAGACCCAGTACTTC. The rearrangement joins TRBV25-1 to TRBJ2-5; 8 bases map to TRBD1. The CDR3 has 15 residues. Germline CDR1 and CDR2: MGHDK and SYGVNS. Germline trimming cut 8 bases from V and 5 bases from J; bases unmatched to any gene: 13.

V usage is TRBV6-2 or TRBV6-3 and J usage is TRBJ2-7; no definite D call. The CDR3 has 12 amino acids. Germline V gene data show CDR1 as MNHEY and CDR2 as SVGEGT. V lost 2 bases and J lost 4, with 6 bases in between. The CDR3: CASSYVWYEQYF. The CDR3 DNA reads TGTGCCAGCAGTTACGTGTGGTACGAGCAGTACTTC.

The chain uses TRBV20-1 and TRBJ1-2; the D gene is possibly TRBD1 (5 bases). V shed 3 bases and J shed 7 bases, with 9 bases lying between them. The length of the CDR3 is 11 residues. Germline CDR1 and CDR2: DFQATT and SNEGSKA (reference sequence). CDR3 sequence (DNA): TGCAGTGCTAGGGGGCAGGTTGGCTACACCTTC. Encoded protein: CSARGQVGYTF.